This T cell receptor beta chain derives from a study of OX40 agonist ivuxolimab in advanced cancers. TCRdb's table, derived via immunoSEQ multiplex PCR, lists solely in-frame clones and lacks some. The sample shows around 65,000 clones, 91% of them seen only once. With respect to this clone: Its target is unknown.

This CDR3 region has 13 residues. Trimming left V 6 bases short and J 3 bases short, with 12 bases between. Germline assignment: CDR1 SGHDT and CDR2 YYEEEE. Points from the study as a whole: Among the lowest peripheral clonal expansion occurred in 0.1-3.0 mg/kg partial responders.

The source of this sequence is an adult with an advanced solid tumor such as melanoma, head and neck, liver or kidney cancer. This material consisted of CD4+ or CD8+ T cells sorted from blood, taken in a trial of the OX40 agonist ivuxolimab. This chain joins TRBV5-6 and TRBJ1-1; no definite D call. The CDR3 is CASIGQSYTEAFF. The CDR3 DNA follows: TGTGCCAGCATTGGGCAGTCTTACACTGAAGCTTTCTTT.